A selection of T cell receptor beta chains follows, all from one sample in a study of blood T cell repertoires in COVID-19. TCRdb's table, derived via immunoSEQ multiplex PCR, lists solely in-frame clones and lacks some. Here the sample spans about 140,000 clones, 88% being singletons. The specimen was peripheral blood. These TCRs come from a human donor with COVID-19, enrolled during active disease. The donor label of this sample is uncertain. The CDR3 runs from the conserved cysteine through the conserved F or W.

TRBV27 CASSLYLRTSSETQYF
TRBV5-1 CASSEPGSAGNTIYF
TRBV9 CASTRGAEGEKLFF
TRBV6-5 CASSRGQRNTEAFF
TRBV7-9 CASSPQGNYGYTF
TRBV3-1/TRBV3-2 CASSQELGGTGGGKNIQYF
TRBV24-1 CATSDLPFAGGSTDEQFF
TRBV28 CASSLSQNNQPQHF
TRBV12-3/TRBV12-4 CASSLQENQPQHF
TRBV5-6 CASSLYQAPDTQYF
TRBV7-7 CASSRGTDTEAFF
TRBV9 CASSAPGGTEAFF
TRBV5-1 CASSFLPDTSYEQYF
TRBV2 CASHRDRGLNEQYF
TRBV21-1 CASNIGLPAEGSGYTF
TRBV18 CASSPLIGGNYGYTF
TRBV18 CASSPGAEQFF
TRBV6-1 CASSEGAIGLAGGETQYF
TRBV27 CASSSGTGAANYGYTF
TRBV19 CASSIHWDINSPLHF
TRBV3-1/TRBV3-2 CASSQGDSRNTIYF
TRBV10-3 CAISVLAGGADTQYF
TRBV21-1 CASRQTSGRNNEQFF
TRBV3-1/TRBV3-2 CASSQEVSWATEAFF
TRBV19 CASSIRDRSYEQYF
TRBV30 CAWNRESFYNEQFF
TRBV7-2 CASSLQWGQGAGEQYF
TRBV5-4 CASSSTSGALETQYF
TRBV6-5 CASSLSGRAPDTQYF
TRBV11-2 CASSLGGQGARRNTEAFF
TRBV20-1 CRIEGAHGYTF
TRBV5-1 CASTIGGTVSYEQYF
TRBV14 CASSQVFLGAEQFF
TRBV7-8 CASSLVFPGVDTGELFF
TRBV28 CASSLGDYGYTF
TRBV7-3 CASSLGTANTEAFF
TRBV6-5 CASTGTGGSHEQYF
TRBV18 CASSPAGEGDTQYF
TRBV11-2 CASSSEGGYGEKLFF
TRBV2 CASSLTGVGEKLFF
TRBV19 CASSQGWQPQHF
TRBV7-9 CASSPTGDEQYF
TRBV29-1 CSGQGANEKLFF
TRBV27 CASSFQGASPLHF
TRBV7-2 CASSLEQGPNSPLHF
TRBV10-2 CASTAGLAAGTDTQYF
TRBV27 CATHPFPGSTGELFF
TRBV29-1 CSGKGGGTDTQYF
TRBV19 CASRRWGENNEQFF
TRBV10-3 CATWATDSNQPQHF
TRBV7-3 CASSFGSGSDEQFF
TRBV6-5 CASSYSRWLSYGYTF
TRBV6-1 CASSEVRTGGGSDTQYF
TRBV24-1 CATSDPDGGTDTQYF
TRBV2 CASRGQDRTDTQYF
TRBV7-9 CASSLEEREEGDEQFF